The 21 T cell receptor beta chains below come from one sample, sequenced in a study of blood T cell repertoires in COVID-19. Profiling relied on immunoSEQ multiplex PCR, and the TCRdb table lists in-frame clones only, not all of them. The repertoire holds around 320,000 clones, with 65% to 90% as singletons. Sequencing used peripheral blood. The source of these receptors is a human donor in a cohort sampled during active COVID-19.

This clone has just one count. This chain links TRBV6-5 with TRBJ1-3; possible D gene TRBD1, 5 bases. This CDR3 spans 13 amino acids. Germline assignment: CDR1 MNHEY and CDR2 SVGAGI. V lost 11 bases and J lost 3, with 14 bases in between. CDR3 coding DNA: TGTGCCGGGCAGGGCGAACTTGGAAACACCATATATTTT. Its protein product is CAGQGELGNTIYF.

In regard to this clone: This could be a read error, since a much larger clone is one nucleotide away. The chain has TRBV9 and TRBJ1-1; D remains unclear. V lost 4 bases to trimming and J lost 0 bases, with 7 bases between them. Germline loops: CDR1 SGDLS, CDR2 YYNGEE. This CDR3 has 13 residues. The CDR3 region is CASSLTVNTEAFF. The DNA of the CDR3 is TGTGCCAGCAGCTTAACAGTGAACACTGAAGCTTTCTTT.

This clone came up a few times. J is TRBJ1-5 and V is TRBV19; D is possibly TRBD1 (6 bases). Trimming left V 6 bases short and J 7 bases short, with 16 bases between. The V gene's germline CDR1 is LNHDA and CDR2 SQIVND (reference sequence). CDR3 length: 14 residues. CDR3 sequence reads: CASRMTGRRQPQHF. CDR3 DNA sequence: TGTGCCAGTAGGATGACAGGCCGAAGGCAGCCCCAGCATTTT.

Turning to this clone: This may arise from a read error, as a much more abundant clone is one base away. This chain links TRBV27 with TRBJ1-1; 8 positions agree with TRBD1. J gave up 1 base and V 6 bases, and 1 base lay outside the gene matches. From germline, CDR1 is MNHEY and CDR2 SMNVEV (reference sequence). The CDR3 is 13 residues long. The CDR3 bases are TGTGCCAGCAGAGACAGGGGGAACACTGAAGCTTTCTTT. This codes for CASRDRGNTEAFF.

J is TRBJ2-3 and V is TRBV10-1, with no clear D. V dropped 0 bases and J dropped 2 bases, with 9 bases sitting between them. CDR3 size: 15 residues. Germline V gene data show CDR1 as WNHNN and CDR2 as SYGVQD (reference sequence). This chain's CDR3 is CASSESSSYTDTQYF. The CDR3 coding sequence is TGCGCCAGCAGTGAGTCCAGTAGCTACACAGATACGCAGTATTTT.

The chain uses TRBV27 and TRBJ2-1, with D possibly matching TRBD1 (5 bases). The CDR3 sequence is 17 residues long. V dropped 10 bases and J dropped 0 bases, with 22 bases sitting between them. The V gene's germline CDR1 is MNHEY and CDR2 SMNVEV (reference sequence). The CDR3 nucleotides read TGTGCCACCCACCCGGCGGACATCAAGAGCTCCTACAATGAGCAGTTCTTC. It is translated as CATHPADIKSSYNEQFF.

The CDR3 loop is CAWSDRVNSYNSPLHF. CDR3 nucleotide sequence: TGTGCCTGGAGTGACAGGGTTAACTCCTATAATTCACCCCTCCACTTT. This chain joins TRBV30 and TRBJ1-6, with D perhaps TRBD1 (6 bases). CDR1 GTSNPN and CDR2 SVGIG come from the germline V gene (reference sequence). Between the trimmed V and J ends, which lost 1 base and 0 bases, there was a span of 10 bases. The CDR3 spans 16 residues.

The chain couples TRBV19 to TRBJ1-5, with 9 bases lining up with TRBD1. Losses at the gene ends were 1 base for V and 9 bases for J; bases not matched to a gene: 7. Germline-derived CDR1 and CDR2 are LNHDA and SQIVND (reference sequence). The CDR3 contains 15 residues. CDR3 region: CASSIGGTGSSPQHF. DNA for the CDR3: TGTGCCAGTAGTATAGGGGGGACAGGGTCTTCGCCCCAGCATTTT.

V usage is TRBV28 and J usage is TRBJ2-7; perhaps TRBD1 as D (6 bases). CDR1 and CDR2 (germline): MDHEN, SYDVKM. The CDR3 is made up of 16 amino acids. With 4 bases removed from V and 3 bases from J, the gap between germline ends came to 19 bases. This chain's CDR3 is CASSSPSDRKSYEQYF. The CDR3 DNA is TGTGCCAGCAGTTCGCCGTCCGACAGGAAAAGCTACGAGCAGTACTTC.

This clone showed up just once. The rearrangement joins TRBV5-1 to TRBJ2-1, with 11 bases that match TRBD2. This CDR3 region has 16 residues. Germline V lookup: CDR1 SGHRS, CDR2 YFSETQ. V dropped 4 bases and J dropped 9; count of bases not matched to a gene: 12. CDR3 sequence reads: CASSPWVAGGPGEQFF. In nucleotides, the CDR3 is TGCGCCAGCAGCCCCTGGGTAGCGGGGGGGCCGGGTGAGCAGTTCTTC. Combining the CDR3 with reference TRBV5-1 and TRBJ2-1 gives the whole variable domain KAGVTQTPRYLIKTRGQQVTLSCSPISGHRSVSWYQQTPGQGLQFLFEYFSETQRNKGNFPGRFSGRQFSNSRSEMNVSTLELGDSALYLCASSPWVAGGPGEQFFGPGTRLTVL.

CDR3 bases: TGCGCCAGCAGCCCACCGGGACAGGGGCCCGCCTATGGCTACACCTTC. Amino acid sequence: CASSPPGQGPAYGYTF. This chain connects TRBV4-1 to TRBJ1-2, with TRBD1 matching over 10 bases. Germline lookup yields CDR1 MGHRA and CDR2 YSYEKL. J gave up 4 bases and V 4 bases, and 9 bases lay outside the gene matches. The CDR3 has 16 amino acids.

This chain uses TRBV15 with TRBJ1-2; D is unclear. Germline V gives CDR1 LNHNV, CDR2 YYDKDF (reference sequence). V lost 0 bases and J 5 bases, leaving 10 bases between the germline ends. CDR3 length: 14 residues. The CDR3 DNA is TGTGCCACCAGCAGAGATCTAGGTTTTTATGGCTACACCTTC. This codes for CATSRDLGFYGYTF.

V gene TRBV3-1 (or the pseudogene TRBV3-2) combines with J gene TRBJ2-2; unclear D gene. Per the germline V gene, CDR1 is LGHDT and CDR2 is YNNKEL (reference sequence). The length of the CDR3 is 15 residues. Trimming stripped 1 base from V and 0 bases from J, with 6 bases between. CDR3 region: CASSQGQSNTGELFF. DNA for the CDR3: TGTGCCAGCAGCCAAGGGCAGTCGAACACCGGGGAGCTGTTTTTT.

V and J are TRBV11-2 and TRBJ2-1; 9 bases align to TRBD2. Trimming took 8 bases from V and 7 from J; bases not matched to a gene: 15. This CDR3 spans 16 amino acids. The germline gives CDR1 SGHAT, CDR2 FQNNGV. The CDR3 DNA is TGTGCCAGCTACCGCGGGGGGGGTCTTACGGGTAATGAGCAGTTCTTC. It is translated as CASYRGGGLTGNEQFF.

J is TRBJ1-1 and V is TRBV19; the D is unclear. CDR3 size: 14 residues. Trimming removed 6 bases from V and 0 bases from J, with 11 bases in between. Germline V CDR1 and CDR2: LNHDA, SQIVND (reference sequence). CDR3 bases: TGTGCCAGTAGCGTACAGCTCATGAACACTGAAGCTTTCTTT. Residues: CASSVQLMNTEAFF. Drawing the rest from reference TRBV19 and TRBJ1-1, the complete variable domain is DGGITQSPKYLFRKEGQNVTLSCEQNLNHDAMYWYRQDPGQGLRLIYYSQIVNDFQKGDIAEGYSVSREKKESFPLTVTSAQKNPTAFYLCASSVQLMNTEAFFGQGTRLTVV.

This chain uses TRBV6-5 with TRBJ1-1; 7 positions match TRBD1. V trimming: 6 bases; J trimming: 0 bases; junction bases outside the gene matches: 4. This CDR3 region has 14 residues. Per the germline V gene, CDR1 is MNHEY and CDR2 is SVGAGI. In DNA, the CDR3 is TGTGCCAGCAGACAGGGGTCCATGAACACTGAAGCTTTCTTT. Protein product: CASRQGSMNTEAFF.

This clone was seen more than once but under ten times. This chain links TRBV5-1 with TRBJ2-7; D gene unclear. The V end lost 7 bases, the J end lost 0 bases, and 14 bases lay between the germline ends. The CDR3 is 14 amino acids. Germline assignment: CDR1 SGHRS and CDR2 YFSETQ. The CDR3 loop reads CASHPGGSSYEQYF. The CDR3 DNA reads TGCGCCAGCCACCCCGGTGGTAGCTCCTACGAGCAGTACTTC.

The chain links TRBV19 to TRBJ2-1; TRBD2 matches 11 bases. The germline V gene encodes CDR1 LNHDA and CDR2 SQIVND (reference sequence). The CDR3 loop spans 15 amino acids. Trimming removed 5 bases from V and 10 bases from J; junction bases left unmatched: 10. DNA for the CDR3: TGTGCCAGTAGTCCATCTAGCGGGGGGTTTAGGGAGCAGTTCTTC. The encoded protein is CASSPSSGGFREQFF.

The table lists this clone with a few counts. V and J are TRBV5-1 and TRBJ1-2, with D possibly TRBD1 on 6 matching bases. The germline CDR1 and CDR2 sequences are SGHRS and YFSETQ. The CDR3 sequence is 15 residues long. V was cut by 1 base and J by 2 bases, with 12 bases left in between. Written as DNA, the CDR3 is TGCGCCAGCAGCTTGTTAGGTCAGGGGAACTATGGCTACACCTTC. Protein: CASSLLGQGNYGYTF. Full variable domain (missing parts from reference TRBV5-1 and TRBJ1-2): KAGVTQTPRYLIKTRGQQVTLSCSPISGHRSVSWYQQTPGQGLQFLFEYFSETQRNKGNFPGRFSGRQFSNSRSEMNVSTLELGDSALYLCASSLLGQGNYGYTFGSGTRLTVV.

The CDR3, as DNA: TGTGCCAGTAGCCCCGGGGGAGGTGGAAACACCATATATTTT. It specifies CASSPGGGGNTIYF. V and J are TRBV19 and TRBJ1-3; possible D gene TRBD1, 5 bases. This CDR3 has 14 amino acids. The V and J ends lost 6 bases and 3 bases respectively, with 12 bases between them. Per the germline V gene, CDR1 is LNHDA and CDR2 is SQIVND (reference sequence).

The chain combines TRBV27 with TRBJ2-7, with 10 nucleotides matching TRBD1. Germline V CDR1 and CDR2: MNHEY, SMNVEV (reference sequence). Trimming removed 1 base from V and 6 bases from J; junction bases left unmatched: 6. This CDR3 spans 15 amino acids. CDR3 sequence reads: CASSLFFGTGAEQYF. In DNA form, the CDR3 reads TGTGCCAGCAGTTTATTTTTTGGGACAGGGGCCGAGCAGTACTTC.